Described below is a single TCR beta chain sequence and its context. Its antigen specificity is not known. It has no much larger one-base neighbor in the sample; base qualities were not kept. The data are from a study of Ad26.COV2.S vaccination and SARS-CoV-2 variants (dated by TCRdb to about 2021). Background for the entire study: Sequencing of the TCRbeta repertoire served to evaluate the specificity and breadth of SARS-CoV-2-reactive T cell receptors following Ad26.COV2.S vaccination. The TCR-sequenced set comprised around 30 samples: some 19 Ad26.COV2.S vaccine recipients, 5 placebo recipients and 8 SARS-CoV-2 convalescent individuals.

TCRbeta CDR3 regions were sequenced with the immunoSEQ Assay. After extraction, genomic DNA underwent amplification by bias-controlled multiplex PCR, followed by high-throughput sequencing. The original methods were these. To quantify the absolute abundance of every unique TCRbeta CDR3 region, sequences were collapsed and filtered. T cell fraction was estimated by normalizing TCRbeta template counts to usable DNA, which was measured by amplifying reference genes present in all nucleated cells. Repertoire TCRs were annotated as SARS-CoV-2-specific when V gene, CDR3 amino acid sequence and J gene were exactly matched to a known reactive TCR set. The reference SARS-CoV-2 TCR set was obtained from MIRA and was filtered for enrichment in COVID-19-positive ImmuneCODE repertoires, whereby public or cross-reactive TCRs were removed. Drawing on the MIRA antigens, annotated TCRs were analysed further at the level of specific ORF or position within ORF. Breadth was defined as the number of annotated unique rearrangements divided by the total number of unique productive rearrangements, and depth was defined as the summed frequency of the annotated unique rearrangements. Two-sided Wilcoxon rank-sum tests were applied when comparing TCR breadth between groups. In TCRdb, the immuneACCESS table is reduced to in-frame sequences with V and J assigned. These tables do not hold every clone; where another copy was compared, an unresolved V gene accounts for under half, and the others remain unexplained. V, J and clone size were drawn from that table, and D and trimming were deduced from the DNA. For this sample the table gives 97,000 or so clones, of which roughly 75% were detected only once. The ten largest clones represent roughly 17% of the sample.

Broader findings and caveats from the paper: Vaccine and placebo recipients had similar non-spike TCR breadth, a finding consistent with the vaccine containing only spike. After vaccination, spike-specific CD8+ and CD4+ T cell responses were reported to show substantial breadth. It was noted by the authors that total T cell responses may have been underestimated by the TCR breadth and depth analyses. Compared with placebo recipients, Ad26.COV2.S recipients showed higher spike-specific TCR breadth (P = 0.0014).

The CDR3 measures 16 amino acids from cysteine to phenylalanine. Only the CDR3 region is kept as DNA, spanning 48 bases read in frame from base 1. For CDR1 and CDR2, the germline V gene lists MNHNS and SASEGT. Trimming at the junction amounts to 1 base on V and 1 base on J, and the germline ends lie 14 bases apart. The time point tag for this specimen amounts to: individuals recovered from natural SARS-CoV-2 infection. This chain joins TRBV6-1 to TRBJ2-7; the D gene is possibly TRBD1 or TRBD2, with 7 bases matching each. This clonotype originated in a human donor who had recovered from COVID-19. Sequences were derived from peripheral blood, sampled after recovery from COVID-19. The nucleotide sequence reads as follows: TGTGCCAGCAGTGAAGTTAGCAGGGGGGGTTCCTACGAGCAGTACTTC. Translated, this gives CASSEVSRGGSYEQYF.